This T cell receptor beta chain was profiled in a study of radiation and T cells in renal cell carcinoma. About the study: Nephrectomy followed 15 Gy stereotactic body radiation by 4 weeks.

This CDR3 is 15 amino acids long. The ends lost 6 bases at V and 7 bases at J; junction bases unmatched: 11. The germline V gene has CDR1 MNHNY and CDR2 SVGAGI (reference sequence). Libraries were prepared by immunoSEQ multiplex PCR; TCRdb keeps only in-frame clonotypes and omits some of them. Of roughly 150,000 clones in the sample, about 91% are singletons; the top ten hold roughly 13%. Time point denoted: blood 2 weeks post-SBRT. The treatment was: 15 Gy SBRT to primary tumor, nephrectomy 4 weeks later. Blood was sampled at baseline, 2 weeks and 4 weeks after SBRT. Clear cell pathology was present in this patient's renal cell carcinoma. Overall study results and limits: Baseline intratumoral clonotype presence is unknown without pretreatment biopsies.

Notes on this clone: Its antigen is not known.

The sequencing here drew on blood, taken from a patient whose treatment included radiotherapy and nephrectomy. The receptor comes from a woman between 45 and 65 years old with renal cell carcinoma. The V gene is TRBV6-6, the J gene TRBJ1-4; TRBD1 matches at 7 bases. In DNA form, the CDR3 reads TGTGCCAGCAGCGAACAACAGGGGTTTAGTGAAAAACTGTTTTTT. Protein: CASSEQQGFSEKLFF.